These 10 T cell receptor beta chains share one sample of origin, sequenced in a study of technical replicates of blood from a handful of donors. Assay: immunoSEQ multiplex PCR; the TCRdb copy retains only in-frame clones and omits some. Of 80,000 to 95,000 clones listed, just under 95% are singletons. The sample consisted of T cells isolated from PBMCs. The origin of the receptors is a human donor in good health.

The chain links TRBV6-1 to TRBJ1-5, with D possibly matching TRBD1 (6 bases). This CDR3 contains 13 residues. Germline loops: CDR1 MNHNS, CDR2 SASEGT. Trimming stripped 6 bases from V and 10 bases from J, with 16 bases between. For the CDR3, the DNA is TGTGCCAGCAGATCGAGATACAGGGTTCCCCAGCATTTT. Translation gives CASRSRYRVPQHF.

The chain combines TRBV13 with TRBJ2-3; 8 nucleotides agree with TRBD2. Germline loops: CDR1 PRHDT, CDR2 FYEKMQ (reference sequence). The CDR3 has 18 amino acids. Trimming at V came to 4 bases and at J to 1 base, leaving 13 bases not matched to a gene. The CDR3, as DNA: TGTGCCAGCAGCTCAACGGGACTAGTCTCTCTTGGCACAGATACGCAGTATTTT. It is translated as CASSSTGLVSLGTDTQYF.

CDR3 residues: CASSLPGLAKGFGKNEQYF. The CDR3 bases are TGCGCCAGCAGCCTTCCGGGACTAGCAAAAGGGTTTGGTAAGAACGAGCAGTACTTC. J is TRBJ2-7 and V is TRBV5-1, with 9 bases aligning to TRBD2. The CDR3 consists of 19 residues. The germline V gene has CDR1 SGHRS and CDR2 YFSETQ. The J segment lost 5 bases and the V segment lost 4 bases, leaving 22 bases of the junction unmatched. The entire variable domain, with the rest obtained from reference TRBV5-1 and TRBJ2-7, is as follows: KAGVTQTPRYLIKTRGQQVTLSCSPISGHRSVSWYQQTPGQGLQFLFEYFSETQRNKGNFPGRFSGRQFSNSRSEMNVSTLELGDSALYLCASSLPGLAKGFGKNEQYFGPGTRLTVT.

This rearrangement joins TRBV5-1 to TRBJ1-2, with TRBD1 matching 10 bases. Trimming removed 2 bases from V and 4 bases from J; junction bases left unmatched: 5. CDR3 length: 15 residues. CDR1 and CDR2 (germline): SGHRS, YFSETQ. The CDR3 region has the DNA TGCGCCAGCAGCTTAGGACAGGGGGAACTCTATGGCTACACCTTC. Its translation: CASSLGQGELYGYTF. Filled out from reference TRBV5-1 and TRBJ1-2, the complete variable domain reads KAGVTQTPRYLIKTRGQQVTLSCSPISGHRSVSWYQQTPGQGLQFLFEYFSETQRNKGNFPGRFSGRQFSNSRSEMNVSTLELGDSALYLCASSLGQGELYGYTFGSGTRLTVV.

The V and J genes are TRBV4-1 and TRBJ2-5; no reliable D call. The closer fit of TRBJ2-7 to the DNA end suggests the J call may be wrong. CDR1 is MGHRA, CDR2 YSYEKL, per germline. The CDR3 covers 14 residues. CDR3 DNA sequence: TGCGCCAGCAGCCCTCCTCTAAGTTCGAACGAGCAGTACTTC. This translates into CASSPPLSSNEQYF.

On this clone: An end of the junction does not agree with germline; a read error may underlie this. The rearrangement joins TRBV19 to TRBJ2-5, with D tentatively TRBD2 (6 bases). The germline V gene has CDR1 LNHDA and CDR2 SQIVND (reference sequence). CDR3 length: 14 residues. The CDR3 nucleotides are TGTGCCAGTAGTATAGTGGAGGGCCAAGGGACCCAGTACTTC. Amino acid sequence: CASSIVEGQGTQYF.

The chain combines TRBV6-6 with TRBJ2-1; 11 bases are shared with TRBD1. V lost 6 bases, J lost 7 bases, and 8 bases stayed unmatched. Germline V gives CDR1 MNHNY, CDR2 SVGAGI (reference sequence). The CDR3 has 15 residues. The CDR3 loop reads CASSQGQGAGNEQFF. CDR3 bases: TGTGCCAGCAGCCAAGGACAGGGGGCGGGAAATGAGCAGTTCTTC.

This chain links TRBV10-3 with TRBJ2-2, with 7 bases aligning to TRBD2. Looked up from germline, CDR1 is ENHRY and CDR2 is SYGVKD. The J segment lost 8 bases and the V segment lost 4 bases, leaving 10 bases of the junction unmatched. The CDR3 runs 15 residues. The CDR3 DNA sequence: TGTGCCATCAGTGGTCAAGCGGGGAACCCTGGGGAGCTGTTTTTT. Translation gives CAISGQAGNPGELFF.

The gene calls are TRBV11-2 and TRBJ2-1; possibly TRBD2 for D (6 bases). V was shortened by 1 base and J by 8 bases, with 15 bases between the two germline ends. The CDR3 runs 15 residues. Per the germline V gene, CDR1 is SGHAT and CDR2 is FQNNGV. CDR3 DNA: TGTGCCAGCAGCTTAGGGAGCGGGCCAGGCTATGAGCAGTTCTTC. Amino acid sequence: CASSLGSGPGYEQFF.

This sequence joins TRBV4-1 and TRBJ2-7; TRBD1 agrees at 7 bases. Germline trimming cut 0 bases from V and 3 bases from J; bases unmatched to any gene: 8. CDR1 is MGHRA and CDR2 is YSYEKL in the germline V gene. The length of the CDR3 is 16 residues. The CDR3 nucleotides read TGCGCCAGCAGCCAAGATGGCAGCGGACAGGACTACGAGCAGTACTTC. It is translated as CASSQDGSGQDYEQYF.